This T cell receptor (beta chain) was profiled in a study of blood T cell repertoires in COVID-19. Overall study: Spain, Italy and the United States supplied samples that represented acute and convalescent COVID-19. T cells, B-cell-depleted T cells, or PBMCs provided the cDNA or gDNA that served as material.

The CDR3 loop spans 15 amino acids. Germline CDR1 reads MNHEY; CDR2 reads SVGAGI. J was trimmed by 4 bases and V by 4 bases; bases with no gene match: 5. The authors' processing: How many nucleated cells were present was estimated from reference gene primer amplification. The data were produced by immunoSEQ multiplex PCR, yet TCRdb's version contains in-frame clones alone and is incomplete. V, J and clone size are taken as reported in that table, and D and trimming were inferred from the DNA itself. This table has roughly 200,000 clones, just over 85% appearing once. The gene calls are TRBV6-5 and TRBJ2-1; 9 positions match TRBD1. This TCR derives from a man between 18 and 29 years old with active or convalescent COVID-19. The specimen sequenced was peripheral blood. In nucleotides, the CDR3 is TGTGCCAGCAGTTCCGGGACAGGGCAGTACAATGAGCAGTTCTTC. It encodes CASSSGTGQYNEQFF.